This T cell receptor (beta chain) was sequenced for a study of neurological immune-mediated disorders. This clonotype was seen a handful of times. Its antigen is unidentified. The cDNA was produced through 5'RACE with 10-nucleotide random UMIs. TCRdb re-analysed the 5' RACE reads in MiXCR, keeping a single row per CDR3 protein. The sample consists of about 84,000 distinct CDR3 sequences, around a tenth of them appearing once. This CDR3 is 18 amino acids long. V shed 0 bases and J shed 0 bases, with 16 bases lying between them. Germline values: CDR1 SGHRS, CDR2 YFSETQ. The controls, all healthy individuals, were blood bank volunteers in Maryland, USA. Unsorted libraries were prepared from 2 million PBMCs held at -80 C. General study findings and limits: Private repertoires in all groups were suggested by the finding that expanded clones across subjects shared no CDR3 amino acid sequences.

This chain connects TRBV5-1 to TRBJ2-1; either TRBD1 or TRBD2 may fit D (6 bases each). Sequencing was done on a sample of PBMCs. The clonotype originates from a man aged 40-55 years in good health. CDR3 in amino acids: CASSLGWGLARSYNEQFF. The CDR3 coding sequence is TGCGCCAGCAGCTTGGGGTGGGGGCTAGCGCGCTCCTACAATGAGCAGTTCTTC.